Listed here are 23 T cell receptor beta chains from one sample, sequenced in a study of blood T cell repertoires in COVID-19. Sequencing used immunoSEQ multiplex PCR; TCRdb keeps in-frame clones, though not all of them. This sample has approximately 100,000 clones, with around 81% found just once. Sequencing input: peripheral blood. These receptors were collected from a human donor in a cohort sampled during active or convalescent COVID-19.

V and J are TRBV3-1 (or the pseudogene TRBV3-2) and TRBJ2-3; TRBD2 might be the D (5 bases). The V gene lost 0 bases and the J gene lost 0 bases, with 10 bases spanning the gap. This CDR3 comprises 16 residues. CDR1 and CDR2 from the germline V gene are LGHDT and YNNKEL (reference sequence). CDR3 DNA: TGTGCCAGCAGCCAAGATCTAGCTTTTAGCACAGATACGCAGTATTTT. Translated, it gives CASSQDLAFSTDTQYF.

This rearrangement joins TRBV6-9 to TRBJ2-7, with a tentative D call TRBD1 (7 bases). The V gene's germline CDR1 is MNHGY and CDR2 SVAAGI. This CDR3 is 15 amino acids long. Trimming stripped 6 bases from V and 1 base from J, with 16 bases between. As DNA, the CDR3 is TGTGCCAGCAGCAGACAGGGAGGCCTGTCCTACGAGCAGTACTTC. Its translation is CASSRQGGLSYEQYF.

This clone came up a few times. CDR3 in amino acids: CASSQTGANQPQHF. The CDR3 DNA reads as TGTGCCAGCAGCCAAACAGGGGCGAACCAGCCCCAGCATTTT. V gene TRBV3-1 (or the pseudogene TRBV3-2) combines with J gene TRBJ1-5; 7 nucleotides align to TRBD1. Germline CDR1 and CDR2: LGHDT and YNNKEL (reference sequence). The V and J ends lost 2 bases and 7 bases, in that order; junction bases with no gene match: 5. The CDR3 consists of 14 residues.

This chain's CDR3 is CASSRSVNTEAFF. Here the CDR3 DNA reads TGTGCCAGCAGCCGGTCCGTGAACACTGAAGCTTTCTTT. The V gene is TRBV11-2, the J gene TRBJ1-1; D is uncertain. Germline V gene data show CDR1 as SGHAT and CDR2 as FQNNGV. The CDR3 is 13 amino acids. Trimming removed 5 bases from V and 0 bases from J, with 7 bases in between.

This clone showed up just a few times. In DNA, the CDR3 is TGCAGCGTGGAGGAGGGACAGGGAGGTCAGCCCCAGCATTTT. This encodes CSVEEGQGGQPQHF. The chain carries TRBV29-1 and TRBJ1-5, with 9 bases aligning to TRBD1. V was clipped by 6 bases and J by 6 bases; unmatched bases: 9. This CDR3 has 14 amino acids. Germline-derived CDR1 and CDR2 are SQVTM and ANQGSEA.

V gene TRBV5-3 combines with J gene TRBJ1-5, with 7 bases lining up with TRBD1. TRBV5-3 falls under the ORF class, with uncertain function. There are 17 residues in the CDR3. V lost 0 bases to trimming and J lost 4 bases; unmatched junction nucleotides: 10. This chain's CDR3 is CARSLASETGLNQPQHF. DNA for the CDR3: TGTGCCAGAAGCTTGGCGTCCGAGACAGGGTTGAATCAGCCCCAGCATTTT.

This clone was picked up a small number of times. CDR3 amino acids: CSVSPGGTEAFF. CDR3 DNA sequence: TGCAGCGTCTCGCCAGGTGGGACTGAAGCTTTCTTT. This chain links TRBV29-1 with TRBJ1-1; D is unresolved. Germline CDR1 SQVTM, CDR2 ANQGSEA. Deletions cut 6 bases from V and 5 bases from J, with 13 bases between. This CDR3 is built from 12 residues. The full variable domain, in which reference TRBV29-1 and TRBJ1-1 provide the parts outside the CDR3, is SAVISQKPSRDICQRGTSLTIQCQVDSQVTMMFWYRQQPGQSLTLIATANQGSEATYESGFVIDKFPISRPNLTFSTLTVSNMSPEDSSIYLCSVSPGGTEAFFGQGTRLTVV.

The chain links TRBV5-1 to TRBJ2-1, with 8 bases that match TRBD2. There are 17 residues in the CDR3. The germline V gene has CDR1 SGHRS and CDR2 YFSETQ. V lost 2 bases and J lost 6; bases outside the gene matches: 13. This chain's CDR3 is CASSFNPGRGGTNEQFF. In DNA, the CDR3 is TGCGCCAGCAGCTTTAACCCCGGACGGGGGGGAACCAATGAGCAGTTCTTC.

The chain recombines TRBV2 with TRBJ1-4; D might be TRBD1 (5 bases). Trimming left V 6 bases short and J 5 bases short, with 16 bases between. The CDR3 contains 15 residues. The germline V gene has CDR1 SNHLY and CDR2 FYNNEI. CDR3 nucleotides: TGTGCCAGCAGCCCTAACCAGGGAATGAATGAAAAACTGTTTTTT. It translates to CASSPNQGMNEKLFF.

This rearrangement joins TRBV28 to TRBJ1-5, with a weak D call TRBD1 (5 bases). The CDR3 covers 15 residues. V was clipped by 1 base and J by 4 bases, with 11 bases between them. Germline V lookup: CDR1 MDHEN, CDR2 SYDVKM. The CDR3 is CASSLLGDLNQPQHF. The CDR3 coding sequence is TGTGCCAGCAGTTTATTAGGGGATCTGAATCAGCCCCAGCATTTT.

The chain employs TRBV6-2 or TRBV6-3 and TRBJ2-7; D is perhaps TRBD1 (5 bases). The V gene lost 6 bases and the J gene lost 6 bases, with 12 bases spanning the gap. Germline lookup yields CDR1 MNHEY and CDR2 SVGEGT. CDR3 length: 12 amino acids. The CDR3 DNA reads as TGTGCCAGCAGCTGGACACGGCGCGAGCAGTACTTC. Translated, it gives CASSWTRREQYF.

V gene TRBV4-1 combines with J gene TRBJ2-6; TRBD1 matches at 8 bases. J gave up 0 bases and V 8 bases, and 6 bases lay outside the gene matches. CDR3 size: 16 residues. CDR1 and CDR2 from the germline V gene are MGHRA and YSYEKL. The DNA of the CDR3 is TGCGCCAGCTCCAGGACAGGGTCCTCTGGGGCCAACGTCCTGACTTTC. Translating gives CASSRTGSSGANVLTF.

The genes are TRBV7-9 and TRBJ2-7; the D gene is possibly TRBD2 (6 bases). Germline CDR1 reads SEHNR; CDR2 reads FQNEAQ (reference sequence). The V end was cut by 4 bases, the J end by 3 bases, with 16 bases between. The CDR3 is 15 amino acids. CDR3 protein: CASSSPSGLSYEQYF. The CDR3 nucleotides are TGTGCCAGCAGCTCCCCCTCGGGACTGAGCTACGAGCAGTACTTC.

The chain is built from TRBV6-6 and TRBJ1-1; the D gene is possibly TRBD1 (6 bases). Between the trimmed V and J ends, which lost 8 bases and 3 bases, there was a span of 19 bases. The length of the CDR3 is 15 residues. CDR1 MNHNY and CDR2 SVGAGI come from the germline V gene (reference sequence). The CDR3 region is CASGLGADVYTEAFF. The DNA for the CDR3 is TGTGCCAGCGGATTGGGGGCAGACGTGTACACTGAAGCTTTCTTT.

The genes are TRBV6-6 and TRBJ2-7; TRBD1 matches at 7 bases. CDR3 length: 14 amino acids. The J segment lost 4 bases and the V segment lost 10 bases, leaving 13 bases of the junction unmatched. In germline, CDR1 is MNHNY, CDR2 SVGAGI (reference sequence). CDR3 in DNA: TGTGCCACCACCGGGACAGAAACTCCATACGAGCAGTACTTC. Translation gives CATTGTETPYEQYF.

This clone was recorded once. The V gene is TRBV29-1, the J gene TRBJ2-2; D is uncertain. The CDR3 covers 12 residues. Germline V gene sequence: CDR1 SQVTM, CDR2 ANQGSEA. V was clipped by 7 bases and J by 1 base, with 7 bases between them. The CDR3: CSGLQNTGELFF. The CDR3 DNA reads TGCAGCGGACTTCAGAACACCGGGGAGCTGTTTTTT.

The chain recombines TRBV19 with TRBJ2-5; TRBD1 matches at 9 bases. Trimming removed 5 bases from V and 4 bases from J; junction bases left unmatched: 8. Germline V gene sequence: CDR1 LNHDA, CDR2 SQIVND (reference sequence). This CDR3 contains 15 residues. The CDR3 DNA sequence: TGTGCCAGTAGTCAGGACAGGGGTTATCGAGAGACCCAGTACTTC. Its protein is CASSQDRGYRETQYF.

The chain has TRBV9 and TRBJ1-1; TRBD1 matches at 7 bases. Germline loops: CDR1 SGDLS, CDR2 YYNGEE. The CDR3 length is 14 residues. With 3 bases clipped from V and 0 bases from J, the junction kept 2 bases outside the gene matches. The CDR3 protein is CASSATGMNTEAFF. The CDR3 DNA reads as TGTGCCAGCAGCGCGACAGGGATGAACACTGAAGCTTTCTTT. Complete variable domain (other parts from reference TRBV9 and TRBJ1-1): DSGVTQTPKHLITATGQRVTLRCSPRSGDLSVYWYQQSLDQGLQFLIQYYNGEERAKGNILERFSAQQFPDLHSELNLSSLELGDSALYFCASSATGMNTEAFFGQGTRLTVV.

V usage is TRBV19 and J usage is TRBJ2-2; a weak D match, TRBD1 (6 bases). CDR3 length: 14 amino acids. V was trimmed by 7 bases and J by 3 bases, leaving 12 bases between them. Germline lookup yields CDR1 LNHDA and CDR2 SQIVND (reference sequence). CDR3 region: CASNTPGDTGELFF. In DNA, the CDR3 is TGTGCCAGTAACACCCCAGGGGACACCGGGGAGCTGTTTTTT. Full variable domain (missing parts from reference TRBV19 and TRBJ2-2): DGGITQSPKYLFRKEGQNVTLSCEQNLNHDAMYWYRQDPGQGLRLIYYSQIVNDFQKGDIAEGYSVSREKKESFPLTVTSAQKNPTAFYLCASNTPGDTGELFFGEGSRLTVL.

CDR3 nucleotide sequence: TGTGCCACCACTCCCTACCGGGGGAGACGTAGCAATCAGCCCCAGCATTTT. Amino acid sequence: CATTPYRGRRSNQPQHF. V usage is TRBV24-1 and J usage is TRBJ1-5; D is possibly TRBD1 (5 bases). Trimming removed 8 bases at V and 0 bases at J, with 19 bases between. This CDR3 is 17 amino acids long. Germline CDR1 KGHDR, CDR2 SFDVKD.

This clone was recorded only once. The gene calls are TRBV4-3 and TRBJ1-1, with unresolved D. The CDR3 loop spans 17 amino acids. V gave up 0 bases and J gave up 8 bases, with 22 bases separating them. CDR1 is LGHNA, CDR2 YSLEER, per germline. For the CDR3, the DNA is TGCGCCAGCAGCCAAGAGCCGAATGGACCACCCGGAGGGGAAGCTTTCTTT. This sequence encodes CASSQEPNGPPGGEAFF.

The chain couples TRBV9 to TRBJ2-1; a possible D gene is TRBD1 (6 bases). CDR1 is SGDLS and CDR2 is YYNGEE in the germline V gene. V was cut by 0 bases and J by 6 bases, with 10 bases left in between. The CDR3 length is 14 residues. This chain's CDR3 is CASSVVSDSNEQFF. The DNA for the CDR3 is TGTGCCAGCAGCGTAGTATCGGACAGCAATGAGCAGTTCTTC.

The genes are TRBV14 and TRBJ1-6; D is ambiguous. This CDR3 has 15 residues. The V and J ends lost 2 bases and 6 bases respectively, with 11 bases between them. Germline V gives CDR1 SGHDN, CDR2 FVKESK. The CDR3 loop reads CASSQSITINSPLHF. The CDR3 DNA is TGTGCCAGCAGCCAATCCATAACTATTAATTCACCCCTCCACTTT.